The source of this T cell receptor beta chain is a study of CD4 T cell repertoires in COVID-19. Trimming cost V 2 bases and J 5 bases, with 12 bases left between them. This CDR3 is 13 amino acids long. The germline gives CDR1 GTSNPN, CDR2 SVGIG (reference sequence). These memory T cells were uncultured and sequenced directly after ex vivo isolation. About this clone itself: Its antigen is unknown.

The repertoire was sequenced with immunoSEQ multiplex PCR; TCRdb's copy has only in-frame clones and lacks some. Of about 24,000 clones in the sample, 93% are singletons; the top ten hold about 0.66%. The study's findings and limits: Suggested intraclonal diversification: top SARS-CoV-2-reactive clonotypes appeared in two or three memory subsets.

The receptor was derived from a human donor who had COVID-19. The rearrangement uses TRBV30 and TRBJ2-5; D unclear. Sequencing was performed on circulating follicular helper CD4+ T cells (cTfh) from blood, taken before the COVID-19 pandemic. CDR3: CAWSRGLEETQYF. CDR3 DNA sequence: TGTGCCTGGAGTCGCGGCCTAGAGGAGACCCAGTACTTC.